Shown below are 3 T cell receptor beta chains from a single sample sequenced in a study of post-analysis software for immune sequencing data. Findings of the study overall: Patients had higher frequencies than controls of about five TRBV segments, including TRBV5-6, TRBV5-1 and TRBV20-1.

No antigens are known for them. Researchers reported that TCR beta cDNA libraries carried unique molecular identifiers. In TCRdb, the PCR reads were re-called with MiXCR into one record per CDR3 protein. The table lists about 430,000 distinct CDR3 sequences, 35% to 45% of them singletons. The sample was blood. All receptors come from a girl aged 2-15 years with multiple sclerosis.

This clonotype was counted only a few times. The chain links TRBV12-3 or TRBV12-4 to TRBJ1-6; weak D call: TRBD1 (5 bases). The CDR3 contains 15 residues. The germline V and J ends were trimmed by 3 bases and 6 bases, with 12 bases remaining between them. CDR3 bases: TGTGCCAGCAGTTTGGCGACAGCCCTTAATTCACCCCTCCACTTT. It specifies CASSLATALNSPLHF.

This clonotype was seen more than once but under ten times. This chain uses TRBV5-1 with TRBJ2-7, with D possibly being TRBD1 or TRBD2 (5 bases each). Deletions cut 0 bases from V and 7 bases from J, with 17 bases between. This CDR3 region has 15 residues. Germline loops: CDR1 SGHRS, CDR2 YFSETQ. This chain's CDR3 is CASSLEFGALHEQYF. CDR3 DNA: TGCGCCAGCAGCTTGGAATTCGGGGCCCTCCATGAGCAGTACTTC.

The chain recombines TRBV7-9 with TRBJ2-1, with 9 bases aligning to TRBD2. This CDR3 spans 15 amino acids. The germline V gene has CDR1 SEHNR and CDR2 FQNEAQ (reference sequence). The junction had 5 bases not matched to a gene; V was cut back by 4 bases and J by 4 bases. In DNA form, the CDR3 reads TGTGCCAGCAGCTCTGCGGGAGGGGGGTACAATGAGCAGTTCTTC. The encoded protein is CASSSAGGGYNEQFF.